The sequence of this TCR beta chain was determined in a study of CD8 T cells in Susac syndrome. V gave up 5 bases and J gave up 2 bases, with 10 bases separating them. From germline, CDR1 is LNHDA and CDR2 SQIVND (reference sequence). This CDR3 is 14 amino acids long. The RNA, about 0.5 to 1 ug, was put through reverse transcription using random hexamers. TCRdb redid the calling of the immunoSEQ multiplex PCR reads with MiXCR, one entry per CDR3 protein. The data show approximately 110,000 distinct CDR3 sequences, over 85% seen once. The sequence came from a human donor with multiple sclerosis. J is TRBJ2-1 and V is TRBV19; D might be TRBD2 (5 bases). Sequenced: CD8+ T cells from PBMCs. The CDR3: CASSYERTYNEQFF. The CDR3 DNA reads as TGTGCCAGTAGTTACGAGCGGACCTACAATGAGCAGTTCTTC.